The 14 T cell receptor beta chains in this list originate from one sample, sequenced in a study of T cells after yellow fever vaccination. TCRdb processed the 5' RACE reads anew with MiXCR; each CDR3 protein has one entry. This sample has 100,000 to 150,000 distinct CDR3 sequences, with more than 6.5% found just once. Sequences were derived from CD4+ T cells sorted from PBMCs, sampled roughly 10 days after the first yellow fever vaccination. These receptors were obtained from a man younger than 35 who received the YFV17D yellow fever vaccine.

The sample holds many counts of this clonotype. The chain employs TRBV18 and TRBJ2-4; weak D call: TRBD2 (7 bases). Between the trimmed V and J ends, which lost 3 bases and 1 base, there was a span of 10 bases. This CDR3 spans 15 amino acids. Looked up from germline, CDR1 is KGHSH and CDR2 is LQKENI. CDR3 sequence reads: CASSPAGAAKNIQYF. The DNA for the CDR3 is TGTGCCAGCTCACCGGCGGGGGCTGCCAAAAACATTCAGTACTTC.

This clonotype was seen at least ten times. J is TRBJ2-6 and V is TRBV4-2; possible D gene TRBD2, 6 bases. V was clipped by 4 bases and J by 0 bases, with 16 bases between them. Per the germline V gene, CDR1 is LGHNA and CDR2 is YNFKEQ. The CDR3 extends over 18 amino acids. The CDR3 DNA follows: TGTGCCAGCAGCCTAAGTCGTCTGGGGGGCTCTGGGGCCAACGTCCTGACTTTC. This sequence encodes CASSLSRLGGSGANVLTF.

There are many counts of this clonotype. The chain has TRBV19 and TRBJ2-2; D remains unclear. Trimming left V 5 bases short and J 7 bases short, with 17 bases between. Germline V gene sequence: CDR1 LNHDA, CDR2 SQIVND (reference sequence). The CDR3 length is 15 residues. In nucleotides, the CDR3 is TGTGCCAGTAGTTTGGCCCCTAGGGTCAGCGGGGAGCTGTTTTTT. Residues: CASSLAPRVSGELFF.

This clonotype has at least ten counts. The V call is TRBV12-3 or TRBV12-4, the J call TRBJ1-1; no definite D call. This CDR3 contains 13 residues. The ends were cut back, 7 bases at V and 4 bases at J, with 13 bases in the middle. In nucleotides, the CDR3 is TGTGCCAGCACCCCCCAAGTCGGCACTGAAGCTTTCTTT. It is translated as CASTPQVGTEAFF.

This clonotype was seen repeatedly, ten times or more. The CDR3 loop reads CSARPDSVNQPQHF. For the CDR3, the DNA is TGCAGTGCTAGACCCGACAGCGTTAATCAGCCCCAGCATTTT. The chain employs TRBV20-1 and TRBJ1-5; TRBD1 might be the D (5 bases). Trimming pared 2 bases from V and 4 bases from J, leaving 12 bases between. Germline V gene sequence: CDR1 DFQATT, CDR2 SNEGSKA (reference sequence). The CDR3 totals 14 residues.

In DNA, the CDR3 is TGCAGTGCTAGTCCGCCTAGCGGGGGGGCCCACGAGCAGTACGTC. Translation: CSASPPSGGAHEQYV. The chain carries TRBV20-1 and TRBJ2-7; 12 bases map to TRBD2. This CDR3 has 15 amino acids. V trimming: 3 bases; J trimming: 5 bases; junction bases outside the gene matches: 8. Germline CDR1 and CDR2: DFQATT and SNEGSKA (reference sequence).

In this sample, this clonotype turned up many times. The rearrangement joins TRBV20-1 to TRBJ1-5, with D tentatively TRBD1 (5 bases). This CDR3 spans 13 amino acids. Germline V gives CDR1 DFQATT, CDR2 SNEGSKA (reference sequence). The V gene lost 3 bases and the J gene lost 1 base, with 7 bases spanning the gap. DNA of the CDR3: TGCAGTGCTAGGGGGGGGAGCAATCAGCCCCAGCATTTT. Protein product: CSARGGSNQPQHF.

This clonotype has ten or more counts. This sequence joins TRBV24-1 and TRBJ1-2; no definite D call. CDR3 length equals 14 residues. The V end was cut by 3 bases, the J end by 6 bases, with 13 bases between. In germline, CDR1 is KGHDR, CDR2 SFDVKD. CDR3 region: CATSDTLDQHGYTF. CDR3 nucleotide sequence: TGTGCCACCAGTGATACCCTCGATCAGCATGGCTACACCTTC.

This clonotype came up a few times. The CDR3 is CASSNSATGAQHF. Here the CDR3 DNA reads TGTGCCAGCAGCAACAGCGCTACCGGGGCCCAGCATTTT. The chain links TRBV6-2 or TRBV6-3 to TRBJ1-5; D remains unclear. The V end lost 6 bases, the J end lost 11 bases, and 17 bases lay between the germline ends. The CDR3 extends over 13 amino acids. The germline V gene has CDR1 MNHEY and CDR2 SVGEGT.

As concerns this clonotype: A clone one base away is much larger, so this may be a read error. The chain links TRBV7-2 to TRBJ2-4, with no clear D. Germline CDR1 SGHTA, CDR2 FQGNSA. The CDR3 loop spans 12 amino acids. The V gene lost 7 bases and the J gene lost 7 bases, with 11 bases spanning the gap. The CDR3 protein is CASTPPSNIQYF. The DNA for the CDR3 is TGTGCCAGCACCCCGCCCTCGAACATTCAGTACTTC.

This clonotype was counted ten times or more. The CDR3 coding sequence is TGTGCCAGCAGTTGGATCGGAGAGACCCAGTACTTC. Encoded protein: CASSWIGETQYF. V usage is TRBV2 and J usage is TRBJ2-5; the D is unclear. The CDR3 loop spans 12 amino acids. The V and J ends lost 5 bases and 4 bases respectively, with 8 bases between them. Germline lookup yields CDR1 SNHLY and CDR2 FYNNEI.

This clonotype was found many times. V is TRBV15 and J is TRBJ1-2; tentatively, D is TRBD1 (5 bases). This CDR3 is built from 15 residues. Trimming cost V 0 bases and J 4 bases, with 12 bases left between them. CDR1 and CDR2 (germline): LNHNV, YYDKDF (reference sequence). The CDR3 spells CATSRDQGKVYGYTF. The CDR3 DNA follows: TGTGCCACCAGCAGAGATCAGGGTAAAGTCTATGGCTACACCTTC.

The genes are TRBV9 and TRBJ1-1; D is unclear. The germline V gene encodes CDR1 SGDLS and CDR2 YYNGEE. The length of the CDR3 is 14 residues. Trimming cost V 2 bases and J 0 bases, with 8 bases left between them. As DNA, the CDR3 is TGTGCCAGCAGCGTTAGGTCGGTGAACACTGAAGCTTTCTTT. It translates to CASSVRSVNTEAFF.

This clonotype was recorded many times. The gene calls are TRBV10-3 and TRBJ2-1; D is perhaps TRBD1 (5 bases). V was pared by 7 bases and J by 4 bases, with 8 bases between. The CDR3 extends over 12 amino acids. CDR1 is ENHRY and CDR2 is SYGVKD in the germline V gene. The CDR3 loop is CAITDSYNEQFF. CDR3 bases: TGTGCCATCACTGACAGTTACAATGAGCAGTTCTTC.